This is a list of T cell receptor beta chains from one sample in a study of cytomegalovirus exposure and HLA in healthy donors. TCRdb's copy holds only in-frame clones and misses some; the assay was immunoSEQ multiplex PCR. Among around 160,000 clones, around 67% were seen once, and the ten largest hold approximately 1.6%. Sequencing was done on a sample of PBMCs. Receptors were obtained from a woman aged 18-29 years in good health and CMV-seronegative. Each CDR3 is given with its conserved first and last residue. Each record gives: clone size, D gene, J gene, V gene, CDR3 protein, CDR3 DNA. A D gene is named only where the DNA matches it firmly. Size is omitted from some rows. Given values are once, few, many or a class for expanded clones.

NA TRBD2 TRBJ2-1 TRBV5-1 CASSVTSGGPGNEQFF TGCGCCAGCAGCGTCACTAGCGGGGGGCCGGGCAATGAGCAGTTCTTC
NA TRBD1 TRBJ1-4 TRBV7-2 CASSLTGRNEKLFF TGTGCCAGCAGTTTGACAGGGCGTAATGAAAAACTGTTTTTT
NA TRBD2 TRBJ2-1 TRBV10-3 CAISESGGASGNEQFF TGTGCCATCAGTGAAAGCGGGGGGGCATCAGGCAATGAGCAGTTCTTC
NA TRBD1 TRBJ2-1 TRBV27 CASSPRQGANNEQFF TGTGCCAGCAGTCCCAGACAGGGGGCGAACAATGAGCAGTTCTTC
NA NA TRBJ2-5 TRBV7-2 CASSLVQWETQYF TGTGCCAGCAGCTTAGTTCAGTGGGAGACCCAGTACTTC
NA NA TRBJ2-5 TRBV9 CASSGSAQETQYF TGTGCCAGCAGCGGGAGTGCACAAGAGACCCAGTACTTC
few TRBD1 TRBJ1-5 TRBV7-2 CASSPQGALGNQPQHF TGTGCCAGCAGCCCCCAGGGGGCGCTTGGTAATCAGCCCCAGCATTTT
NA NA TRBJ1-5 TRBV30 CAWSYAKGGQPQHF TGTGCCTGGAGTTACGCGAAAGGGGGTCAGCCCCAGCATTTT
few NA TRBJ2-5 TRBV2 CASSERRQGKTQYF TGTGCCAGCAGTGAACGGCGGCAGGGAAAAACCCAGTACTTC
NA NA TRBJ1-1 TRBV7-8 CASRRTRVPNPRGNTEAFF TGTGCCAGCAGACGGACCAGGGTCCCGAACCCCAGGGGGAACACTGAAGCTTTCTTT
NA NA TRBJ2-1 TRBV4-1 CASSLNYRSYNEQFF TGCGCCAGCAGCTTAAACTACAGGAGCTACAATGAGCAGTTCTTC
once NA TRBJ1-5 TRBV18 CASSPPTDSNSNQPQHF TGTGCCAGCTCACCACCCACGGACAGCAATAGCAATCAGCCCCAGCATTTT
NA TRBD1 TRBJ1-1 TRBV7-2 CASSSIHRGEAFF TGTGCCAGCAGCTCCATTCACAGGGGTGAAGCTTTCTTT
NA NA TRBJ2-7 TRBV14 CASSQGQASRTYEQYF TGTGCCAGCAGCCAAGGCCAGGCGAGTAGGACCTACGAGCAGTACTTC
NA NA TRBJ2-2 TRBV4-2 CASSQDSSPGNTGELFF TGTGCCAGCAGCCAAGATAGTTCCCCGGGGAACACCGGGGAGCTGTTTTTT
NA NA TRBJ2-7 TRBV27 CASIQFYEQYF TGTGCCAGCATTCAGTTCTACGAGCAGTACTTC
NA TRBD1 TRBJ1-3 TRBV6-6 CASSYDRGRDGNTIYF TGTGCCAGCAGTTACGACAGGGGACGGGACGGAAACACCATATATTTT
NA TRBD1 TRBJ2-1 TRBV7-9 CASSSVITGEFF TGTGCCAGCAGCTCCGTGATAACAGGGGAGTTCTTC
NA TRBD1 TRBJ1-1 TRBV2 CASSFGTGEHTEAFF TGTGCCAGCAGTTTCGGGACAGGGGAACACACTGAAGCTTTCTTT
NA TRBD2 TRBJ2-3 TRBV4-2 CASSGGGSEVDTQYF TGTGCCAGCAGCGGGGGGGGGTCTGAGGTAGATACGCAGTATTTT
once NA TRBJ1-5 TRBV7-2 CASSLAQNQPQHF TGTGCCAGCAGCTTAGCGCAGAATCAGCCCCAGCATTTT
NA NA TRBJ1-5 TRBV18 CASSPRPQSNQPQHF TGTGCCAGCTCACCACGTCCACAGTCCAATCAGCCCCAGCATTTT
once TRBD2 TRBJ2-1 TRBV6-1 CASSETRLGGSPHADNEQFF TGTGCCAGCAGTGAAACTCGACTGGGGGGGAGCCCCCATGCCGACAATGAGCAGTTCTTC
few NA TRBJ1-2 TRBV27 CASSRRTEGRYGYTF TGTGCCAGCAGTAGACGGACGGAGGGTAGATATGGCTACACCTTC
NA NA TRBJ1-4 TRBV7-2 CASSLDPGSEKLFF TGTGCCAGCAGCTTAGACCCGGGGAGCGAAAAACTGTTTTTT
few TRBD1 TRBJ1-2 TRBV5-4 CASTVKGGRYGYTF TGTGCCAGCACCGTAAAAGGGGGCCGGTATGGCTACACCTTC
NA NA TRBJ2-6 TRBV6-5 CASRIGSGANGLTF TGTGCCAGCAGAATAGGGTCTGGGGCCAACGGCCTGACTTTC
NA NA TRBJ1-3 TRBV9 CASSVGGLGNTIYF TGTGCCAGCAGCGTAGGGGGGCTCGGAAACACCATATATTTT